This TCR beta chain came from a study of T cells in Graves' hyperthyroidism and ophthalmopathy. The study, taken as a whole, reports: A 13 V-J signature model discriminated ophthalmopathy versus stable hyperthyroidism.

Template material for amplifying TCR beta CDR3 regions consisted of RNA transcripts. A set of HTBI primers served as the primers for a first-round RT-PCR of the TCR CDR3. MiXCR was run by TCRdb on the multiplex PCR reads, yielding one entry per CDR3 protein. The sample includes roughly 700,000 distinct CDR3 sequences, 17% of them seen just once. In its sample, this clonotype was seen a few times. The antigen is not known. Germline V lookup: CDR1 GTSNPN, CDR2 SVGIG (reference sequence). The V gene lost 3 bases and the J gene lost 0 bases, with 12 bases spanning the gap. This CDR3 has 15 amino acids. This receptor was obtained from a man between 45 and 60 years old with Graves' hyperthyroidism. The chain has TRBV30 and TRBJ2-1, with D possibly being TRBD2 (5 bases). Sequenced sample: blood. Written as DNA, the CDR3 is TGTGCCTGGAGCCCCGGGGTGGCCTCCTACAATGAGCAGTTCTTC. This codes for CAWSPGVASYNEQFF.